This T cell receptor (beta chain) was found in a study of shared clonotypes between healthy human individuals. About the research overall: A couple of women and a few men aged 18 to 49 served as donors.

Notes on the study in general: Sample collection involved blood only; tissue repertoires are likely different.

Here immunoSEQ multiplex PCR was the method, and the copy in TCRdb shows in-frame clones only, minus some. Of about 480,000 clones listed, 79% were seen once; the top ten hold around 13%. On this clone itself: Its antigen is undetermined.

With 6 bases clipped from V and 6 bases from J, the junction kept 5 bases outside the gene matches. The CDR3 sequence is 12 residues long. Germline CDR1 reads SGHTA; CDR2 reads FQGNSA. Specimen: PBMCs. V is TRBV7-2 and J is TRBJ2-7; 7 positions match TRBD1. The sequence derives from a woman aged 40 to 49 in good health. Some clones in this sample may be carry-over from other donors' samples. This CDR3 reads CASSRQGTEQYF. DNA of the CDR3: TGTGCCAGCAGTAGACAGGGAACCGAGCAGTACTTC.